Below, 10 T cell receptor beta chains from the same sample are listed, as sequenced in a study of T cell clonotyping in hematopoietic cell transplantation. Some clones are missing from TCRdb's copy, which holds only in-frame ones; the method was immunoSEQ multiplex PCR. Of 9,200 or so clones in the sample, approximately 97% were seen once. The material was peripheral blood mononuclear cells, obtained 100 days after allogeneic stem cell transplant. Receptors were obtained from a male patient aged 60-69 years who had an allogeneic stem cell transplant from a related donor, so the T cells may come from the graft donor. Some clones in this sample may be carry-over from other donors' samples.

This chain joins TRBV14 and TRBJ2-7; possibly TRBD2 for D (7 bases). Germline V gene sequence: CDR1 SGHDN, CDR2 FVKESK. The CDR3 is 15 residues long. Deletions cut 1 base from V and 4 bases from J, with 14 bases between. CDR3 protein: CASSQASGGQYEQYF. The CDR3, as DNA: TGTGCCAGCAGCCAAGCATCCGGGGGGCAATACGAGCAGTACTTC.

This chain uses TRBV2 with TRBJ2-5; TRBD2 might be the D (6 bases). The CDR3 spans 13 residues. V lost 9 bases to trimming and J lost 2 bases, with 13 bases between them. Germline CDR1 and CDR2: SNHLY and FYNNEI. The CDR3 here is CASARGMQETQYF. CDR3 DNA: TGTGCCAGTGCACGCGGGATGCAAGAGACCCAGTACTTC.

V is TRBV5-1 and J is TRBJ1-1; tentatively, D is TRBD1 (5 bases). V was shortened by 3 bases and J by 5 bases, with 11 bases between the two germline ends. Germline CDR1 and CDR2: SGHRS and YFSETQ. The CDR3 runs to 13 residues. DNA for the CDR3: TGCGCCAGCAGCTCCGACAGTAGAACTGAAGCTTTCTTT. Amino acids: CASSSDSRTEAFF.

The chain employs TRBV27 and TRBJ2-7; TRBD2 might be the D (6 bases). CDR3 length equals 17 residues. Germline V lookup: CDR1 MNHEY, CDR2 SMNVEV (reference sequence). Trimming pared 3 bases from V and 1 base from J, leaving 19 bases between. The CDR3 bases are TGTGCCAGCAGTTTCACAACGGTTGGGGGGAAGTCCTACGAGCAGTACTTC. As protein: CASSFTTVGGKSYEQYF.

The chain is built from TRBV7-9 and TRBJ2-5; D may be TRBD1 (6 bases). The closer fit of TRBJ2-7 to the DNA end suggests the J call may be wrong. Germline lookup yields CDR1 SEHNR and CDR2 FQNEAQ (reference sequence). This CDR3 spans 15 amino acids. The CDR3 DNA reads TGTGCCAGCAGCATGGACAGCCGGAGGTCGTACGAGCAGTACTTC. The encoded protein is CASSMDSRRSYEQYF.

This chain links TRBV7-8 with TRBJ1-1; D gene uncertain. Looked up from germline, CDR1 is SGHVS and CDR2 is FQNEAQ. The CDR3 consists of 13 residues. V lost 5 bases, J lost 1 base, and 8 bases lay in between. The CDR3 region is CASSPTTNTEAFF. In nucleotides, the CDR3 is TGTGCCAGCAGCCCAACAACGAACACTGAAGCTTTCTTT.

This chain links TRBV4-1 with TRBJ2-2; 10 bases align to TRBD1. Germline trimming cut 6 bases from V and 2 bases from J; bases unmatched to any gene: 12. Germline V CDR1 and CDR2: MGHRA, YSYEKL. The CDR3 has 18 residues. The CDR3 sequence: CASRPTGGRSLNTGELFF. The CDR3 region has the DNA TGCGCCAGCAGACCGACAGGGGGCAGGTCCCTTAACACCGGGGAGCTGTTTTTT.

V usage is TRBV28 and J usage is TRBJ1-3; no clear D gene. Germline V gives CDR1 MDHEN, CDR2 SYDVKM. The CDR3 is 11 amino acids. Trimming took 6 bases from V and 7 from J, leaving 7 bases between them. CDR3 in DNA: TGTGCCAGCAGCGTAAGGAACACCATATATTTT. Protein: CASSVRNTIYF.

The rearrangement joins TRBV7-9 to TRBJ1-1; TRBD1 is a possible D gene (5 bases). Trimming removed 2 bases at V and 1 base at J, with 14 bases between. The CDR3 runs 16 residues. The germline CDR1 and CDR2 sequences are SEHNR and FQNEAQ (reference sequence). The CDR3 DNA follows: TGTGCCAGCAGCTTACTGGGGCAGCTGGCGAACACTGAAGCTTTCTTT. Translating it yields CASSLLGQLANTEAFF.

The V and J genes are TRBV10-3 and TRBJ2-7, with D unclear. Germline values: CDR1 ENHRY, CDR2 SYGVKD. V was clipped by 10 bases and J by 3 bases, with 16 bases between them. The CDR3 runs 13 residues. In DNA, the CDR3 is TGTGCCACCTGGACGGTTTCTCTCTACGAGCAGTACTTC. This encodes CATWTVSLYEQYF.